This T cell receptor (beta chain) was recovered during a study of vaccination effects on CD4 cells after COVID-19. Findings and caveats of the study: Both infection-induced and vaccine-induced clones contracted markedly at late post-vaccination timepoints.

The CDR3 spans 12 residues. The germline V and J ends were trimmed by 1 base and 7 bases, with 8 bases remaining between them. Assay used: immunoSEQ multiplex PCR; TCRdb lists only in-frame clones, some missing. The table includes 50,000 or so clones, roughly three quarters detected once. ViraFEST used viral peptide pools to expand antigen-specific CD4+ T cells before sequencing. CD4+ T cells were isolated after 10 days of culture. Vaccine recipients, nucleocapsid antibody negative, had no prior SARS-CoV-2 infection. A remark on this clone: Its antigen is unknown.

This sequence joins TRBV23-1 and TRBJ2-7; the D gene is possibly TRBD1 (6 bases). TRBV23-1 is an open reading frame whose function is uncertain. This specimen consisted of CD4+ T cells from PBMCs cultured with HCoV-OC43 spike peptides, obtained before COVID-19 vaccination. Subset given: HCoV-OC43 spike overlapping peptide pool stimulation. This receptor was taken from a human donor who received a COVID-19 vaccine. This CDR3 reads CASSQCGQEQYV. CDR3 DNA: TGCGCCAGCAGTCAATGCGGACAGGAGCAGTACGTC.